Presented here are 2 T cell receptor beta chains from one specimen sequenced in a study of persistence of HIV-infected CD4 T cells. The antigens of these receptors remain unknown. This was the immunoSEQ version 4 assay in survey mode. Clones were read by immunoSEQ multiplex PCR, and TCRdb kept only the in-frame ones, dropping some. The table shows approximately 27,000 clones, with roughly three quarters occurring only once. Lysates of CMV-infected fibroblasts at approximately 9.4 ug/mL stimulated these cells. Sorted nonresponding memory CD4+ T cells were CD40L-negative, CD69-negative, CD45RO-high. The material was CD4+ T cells sorted from PBMCs after approximately 19-hour stimulation, obtained from a patient who received antiretroviral therapy. All receptors derive from an adult woman with HIV who was CMV-seropositive.

The chain links TRBV9 to TRBJ1-2; D ambiguous. Germline V gene data show CDR1 as SGDLS and CDR2 as YYNGEE. The CDR3 covers 15 residues. Trimming took off 3 bases at V and 0 bases at J, with 12 bases between the two ends. DNA for the CDR3: TGTGCCAGCAGCGCAACGAGCCGTACTAACTATGGCTACACCTTC. Its protein product is CASSATSRTNYGYTF.

The chain employs TRBV5-1 and TRBJ2-1, with 10 bases matching TRBD2. Germline-derived CDR1 and CDR2 are SGHRS and YFSETQ. The CDR3 contains 14 residues. V shed 3 bases and J 8 bases; nucleotides not matched to a gene: 5. The chain's CDR3 is CASSSSGGAYEQFF. In DNA form, the CDR3 reads TGCGCCAGCAGCTCCAGCGGGGGGGCATATGAGCAGTTCTTC. Full variable domain (outside the CDR3, taken from reference TRBV5-1 and TRBJ2-1): KAGVTQTPRYLIKTRGQQVTLSCSPISGHRSVSWYQQTPGQGLQFLFEYFSETQRNKGNFPGRFSGRQFSNSRSEMNVSTLELGDSALYLCASSSSGGAYEQFFGPGTRLTVL.